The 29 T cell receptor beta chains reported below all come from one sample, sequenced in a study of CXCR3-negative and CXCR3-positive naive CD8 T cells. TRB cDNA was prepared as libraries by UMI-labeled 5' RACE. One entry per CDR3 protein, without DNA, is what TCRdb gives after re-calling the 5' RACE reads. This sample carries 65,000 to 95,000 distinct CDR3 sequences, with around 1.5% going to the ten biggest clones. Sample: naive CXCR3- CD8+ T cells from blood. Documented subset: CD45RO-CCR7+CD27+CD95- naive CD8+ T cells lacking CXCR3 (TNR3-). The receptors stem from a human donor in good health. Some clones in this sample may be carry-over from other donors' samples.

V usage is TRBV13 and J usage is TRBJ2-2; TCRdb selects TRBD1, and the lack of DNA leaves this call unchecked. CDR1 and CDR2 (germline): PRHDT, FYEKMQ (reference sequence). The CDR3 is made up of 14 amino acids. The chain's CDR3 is CASTQQGHTGELFF.

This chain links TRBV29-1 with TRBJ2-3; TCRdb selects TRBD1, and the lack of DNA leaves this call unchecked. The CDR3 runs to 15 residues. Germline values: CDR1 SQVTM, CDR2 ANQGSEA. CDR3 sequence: CSVETGQESTDTQYF.

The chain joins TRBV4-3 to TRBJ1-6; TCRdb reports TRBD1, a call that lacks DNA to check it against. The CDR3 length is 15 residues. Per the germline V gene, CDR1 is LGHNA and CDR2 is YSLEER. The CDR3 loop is CASSQEHRVRSPLHF.

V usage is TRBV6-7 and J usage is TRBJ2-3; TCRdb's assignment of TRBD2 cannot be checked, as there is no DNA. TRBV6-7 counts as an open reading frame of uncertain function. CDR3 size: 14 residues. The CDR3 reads CASSRSGGTDTQYF.

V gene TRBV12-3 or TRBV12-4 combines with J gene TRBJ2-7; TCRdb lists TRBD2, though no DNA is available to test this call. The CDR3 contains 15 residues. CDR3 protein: CASSSPGRPYYEQYF.

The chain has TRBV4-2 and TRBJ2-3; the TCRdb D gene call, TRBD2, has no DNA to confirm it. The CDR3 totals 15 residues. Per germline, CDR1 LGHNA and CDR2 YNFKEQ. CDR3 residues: CASSETSGSPDTQYF.

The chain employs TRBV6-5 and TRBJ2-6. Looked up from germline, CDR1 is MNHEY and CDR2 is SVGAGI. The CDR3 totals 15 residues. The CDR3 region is CASSYGTSGANVLTF.

The CDR3 loop reads CSASFPAGDSGNTIYF. The chain links TRBV20-1 to TRBJ1-3. The CDR3 is 16 amino acids. Germline assignment: CDR1 DFQATT and CDR2 SNEGSKA (reference sequence).

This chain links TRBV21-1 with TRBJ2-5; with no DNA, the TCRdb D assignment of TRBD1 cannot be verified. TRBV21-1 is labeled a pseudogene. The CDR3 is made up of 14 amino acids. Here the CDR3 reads CASSDRGRPETQYF.

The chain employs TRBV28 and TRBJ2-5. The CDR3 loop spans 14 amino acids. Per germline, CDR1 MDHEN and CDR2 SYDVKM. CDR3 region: CASRPQGYQETQYF.

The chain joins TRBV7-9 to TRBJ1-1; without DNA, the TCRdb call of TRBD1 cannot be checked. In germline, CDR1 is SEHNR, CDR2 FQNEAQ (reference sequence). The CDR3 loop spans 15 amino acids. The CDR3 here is CASRRPGTGGSEAFF.

The CDR3 protein is CATSREGKGSQPQHF. The rearrangement uses TRBV15 and TRBJ1-5; the D gene TCRdb calls, TRBD1, cannot be checked with no DNA. The length of the CDR3 is 15 residues. CDR1 is LNHNV and CDR2 is YYDKDF in the germline V gene (reference sequence).

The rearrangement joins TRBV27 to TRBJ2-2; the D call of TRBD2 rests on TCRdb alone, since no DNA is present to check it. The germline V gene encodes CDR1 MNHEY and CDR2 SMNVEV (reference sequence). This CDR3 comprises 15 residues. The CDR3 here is CASSYLAGGPGELFF.

CDR3 residues: CAISETWVLRNTEAFF. The V and J genes are TRBV10-3 and TRBJ1-1. Germline V gene sequence: CDR1 ENHRY, CDR2 SYGVKD. The CDR3 runs to 16 residues.

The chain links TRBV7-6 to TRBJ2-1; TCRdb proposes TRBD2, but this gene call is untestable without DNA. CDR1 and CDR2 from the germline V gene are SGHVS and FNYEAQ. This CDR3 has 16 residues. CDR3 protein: CASSLGASGGFGEQFF.

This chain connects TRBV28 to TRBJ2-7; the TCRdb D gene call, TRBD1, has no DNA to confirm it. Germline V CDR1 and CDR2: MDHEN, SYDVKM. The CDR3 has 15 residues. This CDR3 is CASSSPPGRVNEQYF.

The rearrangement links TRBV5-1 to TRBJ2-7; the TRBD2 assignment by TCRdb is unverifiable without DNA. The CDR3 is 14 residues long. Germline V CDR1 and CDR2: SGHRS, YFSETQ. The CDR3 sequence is CASSSGTSGYEQYF.

The CDR3 sequence: CSARDTGLAGGLSETQYF. The chain links TRBV20-1 to TRBJ2-5; TCRdb proposes TRBD2, but this gene call is untestable without DNA. Germline values: CDR1 DFQATT, CDR2 SNEGSKA (reference sequence). The CDR3 length is 18 residues.

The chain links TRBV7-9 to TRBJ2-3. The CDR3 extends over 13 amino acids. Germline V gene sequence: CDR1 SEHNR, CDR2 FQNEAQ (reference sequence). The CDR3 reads CASSFYDGDTQYF.

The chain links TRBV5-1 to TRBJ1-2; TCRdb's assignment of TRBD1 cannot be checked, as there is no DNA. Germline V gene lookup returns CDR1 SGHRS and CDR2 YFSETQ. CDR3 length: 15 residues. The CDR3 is CASSPAPDRDSGYTF.

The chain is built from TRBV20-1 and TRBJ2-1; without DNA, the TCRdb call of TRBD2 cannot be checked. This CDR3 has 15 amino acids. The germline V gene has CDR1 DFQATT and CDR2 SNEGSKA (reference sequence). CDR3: CSAELRDRSFNEQFF.

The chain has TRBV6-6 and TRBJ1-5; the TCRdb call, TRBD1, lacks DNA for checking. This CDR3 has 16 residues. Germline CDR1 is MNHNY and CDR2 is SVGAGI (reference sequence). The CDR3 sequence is CASSDFRQDPSQPQHF.

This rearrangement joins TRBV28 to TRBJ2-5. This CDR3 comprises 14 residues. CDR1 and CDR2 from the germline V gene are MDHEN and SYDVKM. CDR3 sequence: CASQNLTPQETQYF.

The chain's CDR3 is CASGQGQGAASYGYTF. The chain joins TRBV12-3 or TRBV12-4 to TRBJ1-2; TCRdb names TRBD1, which stays unverified in the absence of DNA. The CDR3 totals 16 residues.

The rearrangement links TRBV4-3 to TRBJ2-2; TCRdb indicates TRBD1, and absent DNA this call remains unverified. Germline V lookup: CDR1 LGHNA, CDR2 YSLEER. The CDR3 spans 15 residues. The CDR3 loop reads CASSQGTPNTGELFF.

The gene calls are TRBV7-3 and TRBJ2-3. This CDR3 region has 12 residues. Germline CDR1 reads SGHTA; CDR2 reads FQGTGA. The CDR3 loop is CASSSFGDTQYF. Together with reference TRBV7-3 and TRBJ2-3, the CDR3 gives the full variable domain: GAGVSQTPSNKVTEKGKYVELRCDPISGHTALYWYRQSLGQGPEFLIYFQGTGAADDSGLPNDRFFAVRPEGSVSTLKIQRTERGDSAVYLCASSSFGDTQYFGPGTRLTVL.

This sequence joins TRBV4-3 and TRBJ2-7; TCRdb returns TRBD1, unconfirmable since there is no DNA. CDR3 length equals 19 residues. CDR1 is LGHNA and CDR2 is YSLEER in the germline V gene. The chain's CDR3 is CASSQVYLQDPERSYEQYF.

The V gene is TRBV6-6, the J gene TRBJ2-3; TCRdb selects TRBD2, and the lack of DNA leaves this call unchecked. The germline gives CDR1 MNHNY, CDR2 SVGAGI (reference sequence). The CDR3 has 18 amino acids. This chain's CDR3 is CASSYSTSLSGGADTQYF.

CDR3 loop: CASNGREGSGELFF. The rearrangement joins TRBV9 to TRBJ2-2; TCRdb returns TRBD1, unconfirmable since there is no DNA. The germline CDR1 and CDR2 sequences are SGDLS and YYNGEE. The CDR3 spans 14 residues.